This TCR beta chain was found in a study of OX40 agonist ivuxolimab in advanced cancers. Describing the broader study: The costimulatory receptor OX40 (CD134) was targeted by ivuxolimab, a fully human IgG2 agonistic monoclonal antibody. In the dose-escalation cohort, 82.7% of patients were male, and the mean age was approximately 55 years, with a range of about 23 to 85. Peripheral TCRbeta sequencing aimed to test whether ivuxolimab altered TCR sequence diversity and caused clonal T-cell expansion. Patients were allowed to have had prior anti-PD-1, anti-PD-L1 or anti-CTLA-4 therapy, and roughly 40% of the dose-escalation patients had been treated with checkpoint inhibitors. Among the roughly 54 dose-escalation patients, around 19 had hepatocellular carcinoma, about 15 melanoma, 9 renal cell carcinoma and 9 head and neck cancer. Intravenous ivuxolimab was administered to patients every 2 weeks at six dose levels: 0.01, 0.1, 0.3, 1.5, 3 and 10 mg/kg. The paper covers the monotherapy dose-escalation part of the phase I ivuxolimab trial, which included N of about 50 patients. Three dose-escalation patients achieved partial responses, one with hepatocellular carcinoma and two with cutaneous melanoma.

The trial excluded patients who had a history of autoimmune disease or were on systemic immunosuppression. In every dose cohort, peripheral blood was drawn for TCR sequencing at baseline, cycle 4 day 1, and cycle 7 day 1. Samples came from an open-label, multicenter, first-in-human phase I dose-escalation trial of ivuxolimab. Adults with locally advanced or metastatic melanoma, renal cell carcinoma, hepatocellular carcinoma or head and neck squamous cell carcinoma were enrolled in the trial. Before TCR sequencing, CD4+ and CD8+ T cells were separately sorted from peripheral blood. Summary of the overall study and its limitations: Low levels of normalized T-cell clonal expansion were also seen in some patients who did not respond. At doses of 0.1 to 3.0 mg/kg, clonal expansion of both CD4+ and CD8+ blood T cells was observed from baseline to week 6. On average, CD8+ T cells showed more expanded clones than CD4+ T cells after ivuxolimab. Partial responders in the 0.1-3.0 mg/kg groups had among the lowest normalized peripheral clonal expansion, especially among CD8+ T cells. The antigen specificity of the peripheral T cells that underwent clonal expansion was not determined.

The germline V gene (reference sequence) supplies CDR1 LNHDA and CDR2 SQIVND. After removal of 6 bases from V and 2 bases from J, the junction retains 6 bases not matched to a gene. The CDR3 starts with the cysteine, ends with the phenylalanine, and has 14 residues. Only the CDR3 region is kept as DNA, spanning 42 bases read in frame from base 1. To sequence the TCRbeta CDR3 region, genomic DNA was isolated from the sorted cells. The immunoSEQ Assay was used for sequencing of TCRbeta CDR3 regions. This is the immuneACCESS table as TCRdb keeps it, with only in-frame sequences that have V and J called. A part of the clones is gone; compared with another copy, unresolved V genes explain less than half, and the rest is unexplained. Recorded for this sample are under 70,000 clones; around 89% of them occurred a single time. The top ten clones comprise about 6.3% of the sample. A word on this clone: Its binding antigen is unknown. Base-call qualities are not available, and no considerably larger clone is one nucleotide away. This specimen includes other DNA sequences encoding the same CDR3.

Sequenced here: CD4+ or CD8+ T cells sorted from blood, sampled in a trial of the OX40 agonist ivuxolimab. This chain is built from TRBV19 and TRBJ2-7; TRBD1 fits 8 bases in the junction. The sequence came from an adult with an advanced solid tumor such as melanoma, head and neck, liver or kidney cancer. The CDR3 reads CASSPGTGPYEQYF. The base sequence is TGTGCCAGTAGCCCCGGGACAGGCCCCTACGAGCAGTACTTC.